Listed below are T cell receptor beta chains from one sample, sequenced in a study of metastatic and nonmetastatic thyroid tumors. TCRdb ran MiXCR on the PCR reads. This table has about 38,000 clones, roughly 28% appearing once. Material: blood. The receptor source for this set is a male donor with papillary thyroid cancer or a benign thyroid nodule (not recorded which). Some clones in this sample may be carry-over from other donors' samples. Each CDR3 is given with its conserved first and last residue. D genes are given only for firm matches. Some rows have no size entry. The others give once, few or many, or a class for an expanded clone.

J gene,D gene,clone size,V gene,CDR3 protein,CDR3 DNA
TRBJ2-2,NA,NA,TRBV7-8,CASSFVRTPNTGELFF,TGTGCCAGCAGCTTTGTTAGAACCCCGAACACCGGGGAGCTGTTTTTT
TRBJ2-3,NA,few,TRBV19,CASSQLGTYTDTQYF,TGTGCCAGTAGTCAGCTCGGGACTTACACAGATACGCAGTATTTT
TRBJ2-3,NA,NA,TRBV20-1,CSAPNPRDNTDTQYF,TGCAGTGCTCCGAATCCCCGGGACAACACAGATACGCAGTATTTT
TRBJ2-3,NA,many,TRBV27,CASSQGPGGATQYF,TGTGCCAGCAGCCAGGGGCCCGGAGGGGCTACGCAGTATTTT
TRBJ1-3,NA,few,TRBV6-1,CASIKNLGVSGNTIYF,TGTGCCAGCATTAAAAATCTCGGCGTCTCTGGAAACACCATATATTTT
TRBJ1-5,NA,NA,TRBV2,CASSEQHGQPQHF,TGTGCCAGCAGTGAACAACACGGGCAGCCCCAGCATTTT
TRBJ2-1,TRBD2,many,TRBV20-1,CSARDPSGYNEQFF,TGCAGTGCTAGAGATCCTAGCGGGTACAATGAGCAGTTCTTC
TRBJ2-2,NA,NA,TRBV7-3,CASSLFGSDTGELFF,TGTGCCAGCAGCTTATTCGGGTCGGACACCGGGGAGCTGTTTTTT
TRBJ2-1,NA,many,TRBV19,CASSRLGHNEQFF,TGTGCCAGTAGCCGACTCGGGCACAATGAGCAGTTCTTC
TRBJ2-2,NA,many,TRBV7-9,CASSLTSGNTGELFF,TGTGCCAGCAGCTTAACGTCGGGGAACACCGGGGAGCTGTTTTTT
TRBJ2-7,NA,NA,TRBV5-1,CASSGGGQEQYF,TGCGCCAGCAGCGGTGGGGGGCAAGAGCAGTACTTC
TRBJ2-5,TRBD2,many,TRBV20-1,CSASTSVRETQYF,TGCAGTGCCTCAACTAGCGTCAGGGAGACCCAGTACTTC
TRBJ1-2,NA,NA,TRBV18,CASSPSLPPSGYTF,TGTGCCAGCTCACCATCTTTACCCCCGAGTGGCTACACCTTC
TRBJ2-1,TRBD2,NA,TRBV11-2,CASSLEAASGGGERFF,TGTGCCAGCAGCTTAGAAGCGGCTAGCGGGGGCGGGGAGCGGTTCTTC
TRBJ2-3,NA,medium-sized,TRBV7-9,CASSSLSGTSTDTQYF,TGTGCCAGCAGCTCCCTGAGCGGAACTAGCACAGATACGCAGTATTTT
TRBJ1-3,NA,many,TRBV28,CASSLSGVGTGNTIYF,TGTGCCAGCAGCTTATCAGGGGTCGGGACTGGAAACACCATATATTTT
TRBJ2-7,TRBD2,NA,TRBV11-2,CASSLDAAGGITYEQYF,TGTGCCAGCAGCTTAGATGCAGCGGGGGGTATTACCTACGAGCAGTACTTC
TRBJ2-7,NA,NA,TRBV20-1,CSARGPVADNEQYF,TGCAGTGCTAGGGGCCCAGTGGCGGACAACGAGCAGTACTTC